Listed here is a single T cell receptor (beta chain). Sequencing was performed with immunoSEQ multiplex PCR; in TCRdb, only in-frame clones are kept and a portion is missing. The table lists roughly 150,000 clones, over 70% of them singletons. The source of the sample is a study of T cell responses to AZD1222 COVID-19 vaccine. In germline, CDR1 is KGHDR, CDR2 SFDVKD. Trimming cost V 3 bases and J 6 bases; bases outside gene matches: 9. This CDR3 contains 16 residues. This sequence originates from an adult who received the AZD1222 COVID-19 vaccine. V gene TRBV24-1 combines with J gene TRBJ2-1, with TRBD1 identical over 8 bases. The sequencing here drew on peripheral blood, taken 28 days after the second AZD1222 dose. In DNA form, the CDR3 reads TGTGCCACCAGTGATATAAGGACAGGGATGAGCAATGAGCAGTTCTTC. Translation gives CATSDIRTGMSNEQFF.